This T cell receptor beta chain comes out of a study of blood T cell repertoires in COVID-19. V shed 3 bases and J shed 2 bases, with 8 bases lying between them. The CDR3 length is 14 residues. Germline-derived CDR1 and CDR2 are MNHNS and SASEGT. Only in-frame clones appear in the TCRdb table, and some are missing; sequencing was by immunoSEQ multiplex PCR. Of 300,000 to 350,000 clones listed, approximately 89% are singletons. This clone was seen a handful of times. Self-reported history from a screening survey and questionnaire set each donor's cohort. The V and J genes are TRBV6-1 and TRBJ1-5; D gene unclear. Sequencing used PBMCs or T cells enriched from blood (not recorded which). The sequence derives from a man aged 25 to 45 who had recovered from COVID-19. The CDR3 here is CASSDGLRNQPQHF. For the CDR3, the DNA is TGTGCCAGCAGTGATGGGCTGCGCAATCAGCCCCAGCATTTT.